Listed below are T cell receptor beta chains from one sample, sequenced in a study of blood T cells in healthy people across ages. MiXCR was run by TCRdb on the 5' RACE reads, yielding one entry per CDR3 protein. The sample yields hundreds of thousands of distinct CDR3 sequences, roughly 48% seen once. The sequenced sample was blood. The receptors originated from a man aged 25-40 years in good health. CDR3s include the opening cysteine and the closing phenylalanine or tryptophan. A D gene is named only where the DNA matches it firmly. Some rows have no size entry. The others give once, few or many, or a class for an expanded clone.

>TRBV7-2|-|TRBD2|TRBJ2-3
TGTGCCAGCAGCTTCCGGGAGGCAGATACGCAGTATTTT
CASSFREADTQYF
>TRBV5-1|few|-|TRBJ2-1
TGCGCCAGCAGCTCCTTGGCGGACAATGAGCAGTTCTTC
CASSSLADNEQFF
>TRBV3-1|-|-|TRBJ1-2
TGTGCCAGCAGCCAAGATATCAGGGGAGAAGGCTACACCTTC
CASSQDIRGEGYTF
>TRBV20-1|-|-|TRBJ1-6
TGCATTCACGGCGGGACGAGGCTTTCACCCCTCCACTTT
CIHGGTRLSPLHF
>TRBV29-1|-|-|TRBJ2-7
TGCAGCGTTCTGGACAGTAATAATTCCGAGCAGTACTTC
CSVLDSNNSEQYF
>TRBV3-1|-|-|TRBJ2-5
TGTGCCAGCAGCCAGACGGAGACTACAGAGACCCAGTACTTC
CASSQTETTETQYF
>TRBV19|-|TRBD1|TRBJ2-3
TGTGCCAGTACCTGGGACAGGGATTCAACAGATACGCAGTATTTT
CASTWDRDSTDTQYF
>TRBV7-2|-|TRBD2|TRBJ2-3
TGTGCCAGCAGCTTACAACTTTCTAGCGGAGATACGCAGTATTTT
CASSLQLSSGDTQYF
>TRBV30|-|-|TRBJ2-1
TGTGCCTGGACTCTCCGTAGGGAGCAGTTCTTC
CAWTLRREQFF
>TRBV6-6|-|-|TRBJ2-7
TGTGCCAGCAGTTACCCATCCGGGACTGCAGCCTACGAGCAGTACTTC
CASSYPSGTAAYEQYF
>TRBV29-1|-|-|TRBJ2-3
TGCAGCGGCGGAAGTGCGCAAGATACGCAGTATTTT
CSGGSAQDTQYF
>TRBV4-3|-|TRBD1|TRBJ2-3
TGCGCCAGCAGCCAAGGGGACAGGGGCTTCGCAGATACGCAGTATTTT
CASSQGDRGFADTQYF
>TRBV11-2|few|-|TRBJ1-2
TGTGCCAGCAGCCCGGGTCGCGGGGGGAAAAGGGGTGGCTACACCTTC
CASSPGRGGKRGGYTF
>TRBV6-5|few|-|TRBJ2-7
TGTGCCAGCAGTTACTCAGGGGGTTTATACGAGCAGTACTTC
CASSYSGGLYEQYF
>TRBV6-1|-|-|TRBJ2-2
TGTGCCAGCCGTTTGGCAGGGGACACCGGGGAGCTGTTTTTT
CASRLAGDTGELFF
>TRBV2|-|TRBD1|TRBJ1-5
TGTGCCAGCAGTGGGGGACAGGGGGCACGACAGCCCCAGCATTTT
CASSGGQGARQPQHF
>TRBV20-1|-|-|TRBJ1-2
TGCAGTGCTAGAGATTCCCAGCATGGCTACACCTTC
CSARDSQHGYTF
>TRBV20-1|once|-|TRBJ1-5
TGCAGTGCTTGGGGGGGGGCTGGGAATCAGCCCCAGCATTTT
CSAWGGAGNQPQHF
>TRBV3-1|-|-|TRBJ1-1
TGTGCCAGTATCCCCCGGAGGGGCACTGAAGCTTTCTTT
CASIPRRGTEAFF
>TRBV11-2|-|TRBD1|TRBJ2-7
TGTGCCAGCAGCCTTGGACAGGGGGCCCTCTCCTACGAGCAGTACTTC
CASSLGQGALSYEQYF
>TRBV14|-|-|TRBJ1-1
TGTGCCAGCACTCCCGAGTGGGGGAGGTCTACTGAAGCTTTCTTT
CASTPEWGRSTEAFF
>TRBV29-1|few|-|TRBJ2-1
TGCAGCGTTGAAAAAGACGGTTACAATGAGCAGTTCTTC
CSVEKDGYNEQFF
>TRBV6-5|few|-|TRBJ2-7
TGTGCCAGCACTTCTCCAGGGCACCGGGACGACGAGCAGTACTTC
CASTSPGHRDDEQYF
>TRBV6-2/TRBV6-3|few|-|TRBJ2-7
TGTGCCAGCAGTTTCAGGGGGGACTCCTACGAGCAGTACTTC
CASSFRGDSYEQYF
>TRBV4-1|few|-|TRBJ2-3
TGCGCCAGCAGCCAGGGTAGTTGGGATACGCAGTATTTT
CASSQGSWDTQYF
>TRBV30|few|TRBD2|TRBJ2-7
TGTGCCTGGAGTGTACATGGGGGGGCCTACGAGCAGTACTTC
CAWSVHGGAYEQYF
>TRBV6-1|-|TRBD1|TRBJ1-5
TGTGCCAGCACCTTGACAGGGCTGGAGCAGCCCCAGCATTTT
CASTLTGLEQPQHF
>TRBV20-1|-|TRBD1|TRBJ2-7
TGCAGTGCTAGAGATGGGACAGGGGTGGGCTACGAGCAGTACTTC
CSARDGTGVGYEQYF
>TRBV6-6|-|-|TRBJ1-5
TGTGCCAGCAGTTACTCGCGGAGCAGGGAGAGCAATCAGCCCCAGCATTTT
CASSYSRSRESNQPQHF
>TRBV20-1|few|TRBD2|TRBJ2-1
TGCAGTGCTGATCCAGGGAGCGGGGGTTCCTACAATGAGCAGTTCTTC
CSADPGSGGSYNEQFF
>TRBV6-6|-|-|TRBJ1-2
TGTGCCAGCAGTCCAGGGAATAGTGGCTACACCTTC
CASSPGNSGYTF
>TRBV11-3|-|-|TRBJ2-4
TGTGCCAGCAGCCAGACAGTGAAGGGGGACATTCAGTACTTC
CASSQTVKGDIQYF
>TRBV2|-|-|TRBJ2-2
TGTGCCAGCAGTGAACAGGGATGGGACACCGGGGAGCTGTTTTTT
CASSEQGWDTGELFF
>TRBV20-1|-|-|TRBJ2-7
TGCAGTGCGCGGTTGCCTACCTACGAGCAGTACTTC
CSARLPTYEQYF
>TRBV12-3/TRBV12-4|-|TRBD1|TRBJ2-1
TGTGCCAGCAGGCCGGGACAGTGGACAATCGACGAGCAGTTCTTC
CASRPGQWTIDEQFF
>TRBV7-2|-|-|TRBJ2-7
TGTGCCAGCAGCTTTAAGGGACATTCGTTCGGAACCTACGAGCAGTACTTC
CASSFKGHSFGTYEQYF
>TRBV10-3|few|-|TRBJ2-2
TGTGCCATCAGTGAAGGAGAGCCCTACACCGGGGAGCTGTTTTTT
CAISEGEPYTGELFF
>TRBV9|once|-|TRBJ2-2
TGTGCCAGCAGCCCGACACCCGGGGTTCAGGGAACCGGGGAGCTGTTTTTT
CASSPTPGVQGTGELFF
>TRBV3-1|-|-|TRBJ2-7
TGTGCCAGCAGCCAACAGGGTTTTGAGCAGTACTTC
CASSQQGFEQYF
>TRBV9|few|TRBD1|TRBJ1-2
TGTGCCAGCAGCGCAAGGCCAAGACAGGGTGCCCTTGTCTATGGCTACACCTTC
CASSARPRQGALVYGYTF
>TRBV6-2/TRBV6-3|-|-|TRBJ2-7
TGTGCCAGCAGTCCGAACCAGTGGTCCTACGAGCAGTACTTC
CASSPNQWSYEQYF
>TRBV7-2|-|TRBD2|TRBJ2-1
TGTGCCAGCAGCTTATTTACTAGCGGGGCACAAGAGACCCAGTTCTTC
CASSLFTSGAQETQFF
>TRBV6-5|-|TRBD1|TRBJ2-1
TGTGCCAGCAGAAGAAGACAGGGCTACAATGAGCAGTTCTTC
CASRRRQGYNEQFF
>TRBV28|once|-|TRBJ1-4
TGTGCCAGCAGTTTACGGATTGCTGAAAAACTGTTTTTT
CASSLRIAEKLFF
>TRBV7-8|-|TRBD2|TRBJ2-5
TGTGCCAGCAGCTCCCATGAACGGGTAGCGGGAGAAGAGACCCAGTACTTC
CASSSHERVAGEETQYF
>TRBV20-1|-|TRBD2|TRBJ2-3
TGCAGTGCTAGAGATAATAGGCCTAGCGGGGGGGATACGCAGTATTTT
CSARDNRPSGGDTQYF
>TRBV7-2|few|TRBD2|TRBJ2-7
TGTGCCAGCAGCTTGGAGGTAGCGGGGGGGGACGACGAGCAGTACTTC
CASSLEVAGGDDEQYF
>TRBV29-1|few|-|TRBJ2-7
TGCAGCGTTCTAACAGCTTCCTACGAGCAGTACTTC
CSVLTASYEQYF
>TRBV4-3|-|-|TRBJ2-3
TGCGCCAGCAGCCAAGACGGCAGAAAAAGGATAGATACGCAGTATTTT
CASSQDGRKRIDTQYF
>TRBV12-5|-|-|TRBJ2-1
TGTGTTAGTGGTTTGAAGGGGCCGGGTGAGCAGTTCTTC
CVSGLKGPGEQFF
>TRBV4-2|-|TRBD2|TRBJ2-7
TGTGCCAGCAGCCAGTCTGGAGTAGCGGGAACCTACGAGCAGTACTTC
CASSQSGVAGTYEQYF
>TRBV3-1|once|-|TRBJ2-4
TGTGCCAGCAGCCAGGGGGCTTCCAAAAACATTCAGTACTTC
CASSQGASKNIQYF
>TRBV3-1|once|-|TRBJ2-3
TGTGCCAGCAGCCGGTCGCCGACTACCACAGATACGCAGTATTTT
CASSRSPTTTDTQYF
>TRBV20-1|few|TRBD1|TRBJ2-7
TGCAGTGCTGATGGGACAGGGGACAGGTACTACGAGCAGTACTTC
CSADGTGDRYYEQYF
>TRBV27|few|TRBD1|TRBJ2-1
TGTGCCAGCAGTTTCTATCCCGGGACAGGGGATAATGAGCAGTTCTTC
CASSFYPGTGDNEQFF